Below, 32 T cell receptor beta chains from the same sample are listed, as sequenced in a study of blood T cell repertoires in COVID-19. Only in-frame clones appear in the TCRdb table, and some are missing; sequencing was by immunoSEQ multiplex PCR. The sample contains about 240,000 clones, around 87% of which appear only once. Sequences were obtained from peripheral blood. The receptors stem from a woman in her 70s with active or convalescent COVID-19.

The CDR3 nucleotides read TGTGCCAGCAGTTACGGCAGGGGCGTCGAGCAGTACTTC. Its protein is CASSYGRGVEQYF. The V gene is TRBV6-6, the J gene TRBJ2-7, with D maybe TRBD1 (6 bases). This CDR3 has 13 amino acids. The V and J ends lost 2 bases and 6 bases respectively, with 11 bases between them. Germline loops: CDR1 MNHNY, CDR2 SVGAGI (reference sequence).

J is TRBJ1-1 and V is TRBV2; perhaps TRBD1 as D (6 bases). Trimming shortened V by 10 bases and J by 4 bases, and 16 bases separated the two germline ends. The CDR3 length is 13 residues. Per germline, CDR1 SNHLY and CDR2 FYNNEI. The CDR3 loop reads CATRTATITEAFF. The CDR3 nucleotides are TGTGCCACAAGGACAGCGACGATCACTGAAGCTTTCTTT.

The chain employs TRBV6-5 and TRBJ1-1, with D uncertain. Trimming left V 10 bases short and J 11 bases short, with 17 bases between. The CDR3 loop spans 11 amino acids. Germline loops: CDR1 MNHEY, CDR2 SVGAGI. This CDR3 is CATFRTMRAFF. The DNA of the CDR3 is TGTGCCACCTTCAGGACTATGAGGGCTTTCTTT.

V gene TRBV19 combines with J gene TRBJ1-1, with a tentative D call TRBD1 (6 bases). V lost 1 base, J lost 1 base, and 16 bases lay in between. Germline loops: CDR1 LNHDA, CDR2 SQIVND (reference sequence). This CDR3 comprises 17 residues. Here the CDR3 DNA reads TGTGCCAGTAGTATAGGTGGCGGGAGGACAGAGAACACTGAAGCTTTCTTT. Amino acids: CASSIGGGRTENTEAFF.

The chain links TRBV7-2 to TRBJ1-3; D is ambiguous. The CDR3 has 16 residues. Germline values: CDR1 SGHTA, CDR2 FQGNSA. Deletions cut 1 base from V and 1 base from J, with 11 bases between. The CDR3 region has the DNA TGTGCCAGCAGCTTAGAGGCGACATATTCTGGAAACACCATATATTTT. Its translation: CASSLEATYSGNTIYF. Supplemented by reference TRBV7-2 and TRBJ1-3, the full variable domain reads GAGVSQSPSNKVTEKGKDVELRCDPISGHTALYWYRQSLGQGLEFLIYFQGNSAPDKSGLPSDRFSAERTGGSVSTLTIQRTQQEDSAVYLCASSLEATYSGNTIYFGEGSWLTVV.

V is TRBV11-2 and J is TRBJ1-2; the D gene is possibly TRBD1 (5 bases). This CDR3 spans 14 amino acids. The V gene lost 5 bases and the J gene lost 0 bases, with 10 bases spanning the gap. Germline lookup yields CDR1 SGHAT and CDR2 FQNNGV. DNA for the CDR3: TGTGCCAGCAGCCGGGGGGATACTAACTATGGCTACACCTTC. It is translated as CASSRGDTNYGYTF.

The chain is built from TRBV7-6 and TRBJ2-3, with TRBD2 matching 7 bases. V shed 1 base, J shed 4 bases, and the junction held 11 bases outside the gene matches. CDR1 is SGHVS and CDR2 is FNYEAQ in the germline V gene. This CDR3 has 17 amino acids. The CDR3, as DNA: TGTGCCAGCAGCTTAGGAGGGAGGGCCCACATAGCAGATACGCAGTATTTT. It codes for CASSLGGRAHIADTQYF.

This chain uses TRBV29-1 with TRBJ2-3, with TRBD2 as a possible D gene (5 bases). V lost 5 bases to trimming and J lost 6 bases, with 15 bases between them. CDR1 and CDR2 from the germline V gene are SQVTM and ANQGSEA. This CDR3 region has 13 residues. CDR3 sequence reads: CSVRRGGEDTQYF. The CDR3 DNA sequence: TGCAGCGTTCGCCGGGGTGGGGAGGATACGCAGTATTTT.

The CDR3 loop reads CASSPLAGVTDTQYF. For the CDR3, the DNA is TGTGCCAGCAGCCCACTAGCGGGGGTAACAGATACGCAGTATTTT. The chain joins TRBV6-4 to TRBJ2-3; TRBD2 agrees at 11 bases. V lost 6 bases to trimming and J lost 3 bases; unmatched junction nucleotides: 5. The CDR3 is 15 amino acids. Germline CDR1 is MRHNA and CDR2 is SNTAGT.

CDR3 amino acids: CASSSTSGAYTQYF. The CDR3 region has the DNA TGTGCCAGCAGCTCGACTAGCGGGGCCTATACGCAGTATTTT. This rearrangement joins TRBV13 to TRBJ2-3, with 11 bases lining up with TRBD2. From germline, CDR1 is PRHDT and CDR2 FYEKMQ (reference sequence). The V gene end was trimmed by 4 bases and the J gene end by 7 bases; junction bases not matched to a gene: 4. CDR3 length: 14 amino acids.

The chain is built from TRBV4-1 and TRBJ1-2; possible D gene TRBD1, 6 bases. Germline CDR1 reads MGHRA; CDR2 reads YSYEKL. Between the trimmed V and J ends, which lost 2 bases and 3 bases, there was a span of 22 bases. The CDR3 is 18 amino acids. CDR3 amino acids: CASSQPIETGLWDYGYTF. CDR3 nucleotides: TGCGCCAGCAGCCAACCGATTGAGACAGGCCTCTGGGACTATGGCTACACCTTC.

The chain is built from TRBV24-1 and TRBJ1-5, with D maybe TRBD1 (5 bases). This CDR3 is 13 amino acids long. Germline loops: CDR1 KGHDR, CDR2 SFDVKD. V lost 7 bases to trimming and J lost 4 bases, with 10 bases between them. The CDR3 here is CATRARGNQPQHF. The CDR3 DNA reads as TGTGCCACCAGAGCACGGGGGAATCAGCCCCAGCATTTT.

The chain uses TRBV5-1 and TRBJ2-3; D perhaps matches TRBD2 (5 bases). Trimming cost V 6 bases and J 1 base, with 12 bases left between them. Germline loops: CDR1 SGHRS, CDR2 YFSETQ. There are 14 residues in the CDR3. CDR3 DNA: TGCGCCAGCACCCGGGGATGGGGCACAGATACGCAGTATTTT. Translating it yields CASTRGWGTDTQYF.

The chain's CDR3 is CASSFSGGYYTEAFF. CDR3 DNA: TGTGCCAGCAGTTTTTCAGGGGGATACTACACTGAAGCTTTCTTT. This rearrangement joins TRBV6-5 to TRBJ1-1; 7 bases are a match to TRBD1. Germline-derived CDR1 and CDR2 are MNHEY and SVGAGI. The CDR3 is 15 residues long. The trim removed 4 bases at V and 3 bases at J, leaving 8 bases unmatched.

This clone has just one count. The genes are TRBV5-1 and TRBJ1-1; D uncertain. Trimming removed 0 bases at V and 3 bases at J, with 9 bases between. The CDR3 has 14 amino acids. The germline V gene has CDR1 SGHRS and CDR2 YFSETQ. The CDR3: CASSLDGRYTEAFF. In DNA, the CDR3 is TGCGCCAGCAGCTTGGACGGGAGGTACACTGAAGCTTTCTTT.

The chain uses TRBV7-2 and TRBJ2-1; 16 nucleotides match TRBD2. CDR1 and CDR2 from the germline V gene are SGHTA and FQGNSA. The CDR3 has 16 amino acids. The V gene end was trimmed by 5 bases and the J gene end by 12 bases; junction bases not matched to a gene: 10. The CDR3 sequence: CASSIGTSGGVVRQFF. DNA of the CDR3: TGTGCCAGCAGCATCGGGACTAGCGGGGGGGTGGTTCGGCAGTTCTTC.

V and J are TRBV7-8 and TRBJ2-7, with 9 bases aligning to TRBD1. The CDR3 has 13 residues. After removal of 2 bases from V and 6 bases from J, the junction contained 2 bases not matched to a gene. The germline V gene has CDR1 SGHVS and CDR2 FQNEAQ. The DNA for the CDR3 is TGTGCCAGCAGCTTAAAACAGGGGGCCGAGCAGTACTTC. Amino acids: CASSLKQGAEQYF.

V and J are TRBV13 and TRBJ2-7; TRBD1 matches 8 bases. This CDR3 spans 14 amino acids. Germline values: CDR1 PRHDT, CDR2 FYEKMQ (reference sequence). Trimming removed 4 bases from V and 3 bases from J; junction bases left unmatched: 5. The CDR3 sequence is CASSSDRVYYEQYF. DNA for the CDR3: TGTGCCAGCAGCTCGGACAGGGTGTACTACGAGCAGTACTTC. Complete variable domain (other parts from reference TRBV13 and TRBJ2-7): AAGVIQSPRHLIKEKRETATLKCYPIPRHDTVYWYQQGPGQDPQFLISFYEKMQSDKGSIPDRFSAQQFSDYHSELNMSSLELGDSALYFCASSSDRVYYEQYFGPGTRLTVT.

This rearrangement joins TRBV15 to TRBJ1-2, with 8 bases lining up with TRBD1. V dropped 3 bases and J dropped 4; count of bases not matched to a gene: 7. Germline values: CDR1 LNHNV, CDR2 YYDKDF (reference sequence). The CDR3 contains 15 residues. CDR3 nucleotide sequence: TGTGCCACCAGCAGTAGACAGGGGCGAACCTATGGCTACACCTTC. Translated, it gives CATSSRQGRTYGYTF.

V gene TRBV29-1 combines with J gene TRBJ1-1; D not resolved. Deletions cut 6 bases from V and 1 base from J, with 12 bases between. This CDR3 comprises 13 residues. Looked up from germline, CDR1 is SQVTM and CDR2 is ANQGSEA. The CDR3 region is CSVEQLANTEAFF. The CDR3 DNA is TGCAGCGTCGAACAACTAGCGAACACTGAAGCTTTCTTT.

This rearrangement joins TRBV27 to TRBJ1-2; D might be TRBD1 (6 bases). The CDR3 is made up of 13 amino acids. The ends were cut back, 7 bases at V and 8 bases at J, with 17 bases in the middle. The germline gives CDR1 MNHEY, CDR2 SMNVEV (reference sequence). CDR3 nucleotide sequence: TGTGCCAGCACGGCGGGGGCGCGTGGCGGCTACACCTTC. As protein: CASTAGARGGYTF.

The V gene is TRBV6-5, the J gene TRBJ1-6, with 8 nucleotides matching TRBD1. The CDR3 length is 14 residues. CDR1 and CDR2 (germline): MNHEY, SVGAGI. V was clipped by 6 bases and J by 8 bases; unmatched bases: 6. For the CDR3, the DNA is TGTGCCAGCAGCCTCAGGGGGCAGGATTCACCCCTCCACTTT. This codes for CASSLRGQDSPLHF.

The CDR3 DNA reads as TGTGCCAGTAATAAAAATGGGGGCCACACTGAAGCTTTCTTT. The encoded protein is CASNKNGGHTEAFF. This chain links TRBV19 with TRBJ1-1, with D maybe TRBD1 (6 bases). The CDR3 has 14 residues. The ends were cut back, 7 bases at V and 3 bases at J, with 15 bases in the middle. Germline V gives CDR1 LNHDA, CDR2 SQIVND (reference sequence). The full variable domain, in which reference TRBV19 and TRBJ1-1 provide the parts outside the CDR3, is DGGITQSPKYLFRKEGQNVTLSCEQNLNHDAMYWYRQDPGQGLRLIYYSQIVNDFQKGDIAEGYSVSREKKESFPLTVTSAQKNPTAFYLCASNKNGGHTEAFFGQGTRLTVV.

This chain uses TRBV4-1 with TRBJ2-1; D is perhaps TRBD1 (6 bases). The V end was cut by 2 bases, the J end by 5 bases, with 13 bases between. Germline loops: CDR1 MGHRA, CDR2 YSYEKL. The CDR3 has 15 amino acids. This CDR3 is CASSQRLGQNNEQFF. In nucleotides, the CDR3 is TGCGCCAGCAGCCAACGACTCGGACAGAACAATGAGCAGTTCTTC.

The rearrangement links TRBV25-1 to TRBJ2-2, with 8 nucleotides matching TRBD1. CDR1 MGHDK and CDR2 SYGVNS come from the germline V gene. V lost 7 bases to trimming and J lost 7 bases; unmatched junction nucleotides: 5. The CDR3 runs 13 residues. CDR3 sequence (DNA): TGTGCCAGCACCGGACAGGGAAACGGGGAGCTGTTTTTT. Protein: CASTGQGNGELFF.

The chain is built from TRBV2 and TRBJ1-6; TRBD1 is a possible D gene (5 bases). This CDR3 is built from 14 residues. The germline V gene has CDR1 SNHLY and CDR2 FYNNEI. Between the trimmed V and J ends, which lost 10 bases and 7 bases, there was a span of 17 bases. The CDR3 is CATSRGLDNSPLHF. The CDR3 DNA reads TGTGCCACCTCGAGGGGACTGGACAATTCACCCCTCCACTTT.

The CDR3 spells CASGQGENYGYTF. The CDR3 DNA sequence: TGTGCCAGTGGACAGGGAGAGAACTATGGCTACACCTTC. The chain links TRBV27 to TRBJ1-2; 8 positions match TRBD1. Germline V gives CDR1 MNHEY, CDR2 SMNVEV (reference sequence). With V trimmed by 9 bases and J by 2 bases, 5 bases remained unmatched. The CDR3 has 13 amino acids.

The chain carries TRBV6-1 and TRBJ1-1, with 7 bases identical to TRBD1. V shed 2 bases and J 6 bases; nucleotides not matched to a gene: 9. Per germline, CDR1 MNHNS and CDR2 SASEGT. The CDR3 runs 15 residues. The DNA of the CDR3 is TGTGCCAGCAGTGAAATTAGACAGGGTGGCCCTGAAGCTTTCTTT. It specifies CASSEIRQGGPEAFF.

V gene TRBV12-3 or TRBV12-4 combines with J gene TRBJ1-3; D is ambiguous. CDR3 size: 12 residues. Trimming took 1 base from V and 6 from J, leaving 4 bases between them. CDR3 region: CASSLGVNTIYF. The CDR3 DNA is TGTGCCAGCAGTTTAGGAGTAAACACCATATATTTT.

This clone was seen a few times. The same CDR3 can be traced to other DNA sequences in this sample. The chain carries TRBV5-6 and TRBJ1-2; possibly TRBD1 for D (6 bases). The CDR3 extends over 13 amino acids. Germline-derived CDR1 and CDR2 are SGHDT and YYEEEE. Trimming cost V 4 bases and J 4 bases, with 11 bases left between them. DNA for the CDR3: TGTGCCAGCAGCCTCAACAGGGCCTATGGCTACACCTTC. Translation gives CASSLNRAYGYTF. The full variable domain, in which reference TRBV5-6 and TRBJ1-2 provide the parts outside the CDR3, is DAGVTQSPTHLIKTRGQQVTLRCSPKSGHDTVSWYQQALGQGPQFIFQYYEEEERQRGNFPDRFSGHQFPNYSSELNVNALLLGDSALYLCASSLNRAYGYTFGSGTRLTVV.

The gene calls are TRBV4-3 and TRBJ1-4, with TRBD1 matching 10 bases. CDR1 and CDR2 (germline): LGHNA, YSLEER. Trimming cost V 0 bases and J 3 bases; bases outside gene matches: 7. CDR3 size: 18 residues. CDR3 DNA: TGCGCCAGCAGCCAAGATGTGACAGGGGGCTGGTCTAATGAAAAACTGTTTTTT. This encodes CASSQDVTGGWSNEKLFF.

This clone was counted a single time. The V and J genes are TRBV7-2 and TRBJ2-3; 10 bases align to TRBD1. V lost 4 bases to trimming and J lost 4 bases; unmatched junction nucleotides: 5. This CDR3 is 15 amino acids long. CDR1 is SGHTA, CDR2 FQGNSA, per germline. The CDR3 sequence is CASSSGQGIADTQYF. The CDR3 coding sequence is TGTGCCAGCAGCTCGGGACAGGGGATAGCAGATACGCAGTATTTT.